Sequencing of this T cell receptor (beta chain) was carried out in a study of blood T cell repertoires in COVID-19. Study-level information: Whether acute or convalescent, the COVID-19 samples came from the United States, Italy and Spain.

Here immunoSEQ multiplex PCR was the method, and the copy in TCRdb shows in-frame clones only, minus some. This table holds about 310,000 clones, approximately 89% found once. The sample taken for sequencing was PBMCs or T cells enriched from blood (not recorded which). This clonotype was sampled from a young woman who had recovered from COVID-19.

CDR3 amino acids: CSAAGTGSYNEQFF. Here the CDR3 DNA reads TGCAGCGCCGCCGGGACAGGGTCCTACAATGAGCAGTTCTTC. The chain links TRBV29-1 to TRBJ2-1; 9 bases are shared with TRBD1. Germline loops: CDR1 SQVTM, CDR2 ANQGSEA. V was pared by 7 bases and J by 1 base, with 5 bases of the junction left unmatched. This CDR3 is built from 14 residues.